Each of the 8 T cell receptor beta chains below was sequenced from the same sample in a study of chemoradiotherapy in HPV16-positive cancers (dated by TCRdb to 2022 to 2024). The method was the immunoSEQ multiplex PCR assay. TCRdb took over this immuneACCESS table, retaining in-frame rearrangements with V and J assigned. Such tables are incomplete; in checked studies, under half of the missing clones stem from an unresolved V gene, and the remainder is unexplained. Across this sample there are around 7,700 clones, with around 77% seen only once. Of the sample, under 20% is held by the ten largest clones. This specimen was acquired from a patient who underwent chemoradiotherapy. These receptors were obtained from a human donor with HPV-associated anogenital cancer.

This clone has a single count. The chain employs TRBV21-1 and TRBJ1-1. TRBV21-1 is termed a pseudogene. The length of the CDR3 is 14 residues. CDR3 coding DNA: TGTGCCAGCAGCAAGGGACCTCCCGGCACTGAAGCTTTCTTT. Translating gives CASSKGPPGTEAFF.

This clone turned up a few times. J is TRBJ2-7 and V is TRBV5-6; D perhaps matches TRBD2 (5 bases). Germline loops: CDR1 SGHDT, CDR2 YYEEEE. The CDR3 is 13 residues long. V lost 4 bases and J 4 bases, leaving 12 bases between the germline ends. As DNA, the CDR3 is TGTGCCAGCAGCACCGGGGATTTTTACGAGCAGTACTTC. As protein: CASSTGDFYEQYF.

The V and J genes are TRBV18 and TRBJ1-5; 8 bases are a match to TRBD1. The ends lost 3 bases at V and 3 bases at J; junction bases unmatched: 4. Looked up from germline, CDR1 is KGHSH and CDR2 is LQKENI. This CDR3 comprises 15 residues. The CDR3 here is CASSPGTGSNQPQHF. CDR3 coding DNA: TGTGCCAGCTCACCCGGGACAGGATCCAATCAGCCCCAGCATTTT.

The chain is built from TRBV29-1 and TRBJ2-1, with D unclear. The CDR3 spans 13 residues. Per germline, CDR1 SQVTM and CDR2 ANQGSEA. The germline V and J ends were trimmed by 3 bases and 3 bases, with 9 bases remaining between them. The CDR3 reads CSVDTSGYNEQFF. CDR3 coding DNA: TGCAGCGTTGACACTTCCGGCTACAATGAGCAGTTCTTC.

This chain connects TRBV19 to TRBJ2-6; D possibly corresponds to TRBD2 (6 bases). Trimming removed 7 bases at V and 0 bases at J, with 13 bases between. The CDR3 is 16 residues long. Germline lookup yields CDR1 LNHDA and CDR2 SQIVND (reference sequence). This CDR3 reads CASTDGTYSGANVLTF. Here the CDR3 DNA reads TGTGCCAGTACCGACGGGACTTACTCTGGGGCCAACGTCCTGACTTTC.

The genes are TRBV6-1 and TRBJ1-5, with D unclear. This CDR3 is 14 amino acids long. V was pared by 4 bases and J by 0 bases, with 7 bases between. Germline V lookup: CDR1 MNHNS, CDR2 SASEGT. DNA of the CDR3: TGTGCCAGCAGTGTCGTAAGTAGCAATCAGCCCCAGCATTTT. Translating gives CASSVVSSNQPQHF.

The gene calls are TRBV9 and TRBJ1-3; tentative D call: TRBD1 (5 bases). The CDR3 has 15 residues. V lost 3 bases and J 0 bases, leaving 10 bases between the germline ends. Per the germline V gene, CDR1 is SGDLS and CDR2 is YYNGEE. The CDR3 loop is CASSADSVSGNTIYF. CDR3 nucleotide sequence: TGTGCCAGCAGCGCCGACAGTGTCTCTGGAAACACCATATATTTT. Based on the CDR3 plus reference TRBV9 and TRBJ1-3, the full variable domain is DSGVTQTPKHLITATGQRVTLRCSPRSGDLSVYWYQQSLDQGLQFLIQYYNGEERAKGNILERFSAQQFPDLHSELNLSSLELGDSALYFCASSADSVSGNTIYFGEGSWLTVV.

This clone turned up a few times. The gene calls are TRBV11-2 and TRBJ2-3; the D is unclear. Trimming cost V 5 bases and J 6 bases, with 6 bases left between them. The CDR3 covers 11 residues. Germline assignment: CDR1 SGHAT and CDR2 FQNNGV. CDR3 sequence: CASSELDTQYF. The DNA of the CDR3 is TGTGCCAGCAGCGAGCTGGATACGCAGTATTTT.